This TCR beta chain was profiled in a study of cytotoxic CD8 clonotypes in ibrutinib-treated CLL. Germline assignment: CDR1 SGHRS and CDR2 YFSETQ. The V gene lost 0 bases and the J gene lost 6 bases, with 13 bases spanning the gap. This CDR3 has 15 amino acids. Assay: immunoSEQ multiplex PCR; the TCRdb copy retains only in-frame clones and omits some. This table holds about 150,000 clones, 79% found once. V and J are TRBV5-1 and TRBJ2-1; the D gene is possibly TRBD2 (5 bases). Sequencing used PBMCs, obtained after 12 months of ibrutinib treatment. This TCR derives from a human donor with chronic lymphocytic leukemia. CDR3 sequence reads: CASSLELATINEQFF. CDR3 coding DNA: TGCGCCAGCAGCTTGGAGCTAGCAACGATCAATGAGCAGTTCTTC.